These 11 T cell receptor beta chains share one sample of origin, sequenced in a study of blood T cell repertoires in COVID-19. TCRdb keeps only in-frame clones here, not all; method: immunoSEQ multiplex PCR. The sample shows 300,000 to 400,000 clones, over 70% of them seen only once. The specimen was peripheral blood. Source of these receptors: a woman aged 50 to 60 with COVID-19, enrolled during active disease.

The J gene is TRBJ2-4, the V gene TRBV7-2; tentative D call: TRBD1 (6 bases). CDR3 length equals 17 residues. The germline V gene has CDR1 SGHTA and CDR2 FQGNSA. V was clipped by 5 bases and J by 7 bases, with 24 bases between them. In nucleotides, the CDR3 is TGTGCCAGCAGCCCTAGTCTCTCCAGGGGCCTGGGGAACATTCAGTACTTC. Translated, it gives CASSPSLSRGLGNIQYF.

The gene calls are TRBV4-1 and TRBJ1-5, with D perhaps TRBD1 (6 bases). Trimming took 2 bases from V and 7 from J, leaving 9 bases between them. CDR3 length equals 13 residues. CDR1 and CDR2 (germline): MGHRA, YSYEKL. The CDR3 nucleotides are TGCGCCAGCAGCCAACAGGGGTGGCAGCCCCAGCATTTT. Its translation: CASSQQGWQPQHF.

This clone was seen a single time. The CDR3 sequence: CATSDTLAGETQYF. The CDR3, as DNA: TGTGCCACCAGTGATACCTTGGCGGGAGAGACCCAGTACTTC. The chain carries TRBV24-1 and TRBJ2-5; possible D gene TRBD2, 5 bases. This CDR3 region has 14 residues. Deletions cut 3 bases from V and 4 bases from J, with 11 bases between. The germline V gene has CDR1 KGHDR and CDR2 SFDVKD.

The rearrangement joins TRBV5-8 to TRBJ2-5, with 14 bases identical to TRBD2. The CDR3 contains 17 residues. The trim removed 4 bases at V and 4 bases at J, leaving 9 bases unmatched. Germline V CDR1 and CDR2: SGHTS, YDEGEE. CDR3 sequence reads: CASSLAGLAGVRETQYF. The CDR3 region has the DNA TGTGCCAGCAGCCTCGCGGGACTAGCGGGAGTTCGAGAGACCCAGTACTTC.

This clone came up once. Here the CDR3 reads CASTGVDGYTF. DNA for the CDR3: TGTGCCAGCACAGGGGTGGATGGCTACACCTTC. The rearrangement uses TRBV6-5 and TRBJ1-2, with D perhaps TRBD1 (6 bases). V lost 7 bases, J lost 6 bases, and 9 bases lay in between. Germline V gene data show CDR1 as MNHEY and CDR2 as SVGAGI. This CDR3 comprises 11 residues.

This rearrangement joins TRBV29-1 to TRBJ2-3, with D tentatively TRBD1 (6 bases). This CDR3 is built from 14 residues. Germline V gives CDR1 SQVTM, CDR2 ANQGSEA. V lost 6 bases, J lost 0 bases, and 13 bases lay in between. This CDR3 is CSVTGQPSTDTQYF. DNA for the CDR3: TGCAGCGTGACTGGACAGCCAAGCACAGATACGCAGTATTTT.

This clone has just a few counts. This chain uses TRBV5-1 with TRBJ2-2, with a possible D match to TRBD2 (7 bases). Trimming left V 0 bases short and J 6 bases short, with 12 bases between. The CDR3 loop spans 15 amino acids. Germline V gene lookup returns CDR1 SGHRS and CDR2 YFSETQ. The CDR3 DNA is TGCGCCAGCAGCTTGGCGGGGGGCGCGCCCGGGGAGCTGTTTTTT. This translates into CASSLAGGAPGELFF.

The chain is built from TRBV5-5 and TRBJ2-1; 7 nucleotides agree with TRBD1. Trimming cost V 1 base and J 7 bases; bases outside gene matches: 8. CDR1 is SGHKS, CDR2 YYEKEE, per germline (reference sequence). The CDR3 has 15 amino acids. CDR3 in DNA: TGTGCCAGCAGCTTGTCGACAGGGCTAAAGAATGAGCAGTTCTTC. Residues: CASSLSTGLKNEQFF.

V is TRBV14 and J is TRBJ1-2, with TRBD1 identical over 8 bases. The germline V gene encodes CDR1 SGHDN and CDR2 FVKESK. The CDR3 length is 14 residues. J gave up 4 bases and V 4 bases, and 5 bases lay outside the gene matches. This CDR3 reads CASSPRTGIYGYTF. Written as DNA, the CDR3 is TGTGCCAGCAGCCCCCGGACAGGGATCTATGGCTACACCTTC. The variable domain in full, with the rest retrieved from reference TRBV14 and TRBJ1-2, is EAGVTQFPSHSVIEKGQTVTLRCDPISGHDNLYWYRRVMGKEIKFLLHFVKESKQDESGMPNNRFLAERTGGTYSTLKVQPAELEDSGVYFCASSPRTGIYGYTFGSGTRLTVV.

This chain connects TRBV11-2 to TRBJ1-3; 7 positions agree with TRBD1. Germline V CDR1 and CDR2: SGHAT, FQNNGV. After removal of 3 bases from V and 0 bases from J, the junction contained 5 bases not matched to a gene. This CDR3 has 16 residues. The CDR3 reads CASSLRGQNSGNTIYF. The DNA of the CDR3 is TGTGCCAGCAGCTTGAGGGGGCAGAACTCTGGAAACACCATATATTTT.

The chain has TRBV5-8 and TRBJ2-3; D might be TRBD1 (6 bases). The V end was cut by 0 bases, the J end by 3 bases, with 11 bases between. In germline, CDR1 is SGHTS, CDR2 YDEGEE. The CDR3 extends over 15 amino acids. CDR3 amino acids: CASSLGQGLTDTQYF. CDR3 DNA sequence: TGTGCCAGCAGCTTGGGGCAGGGGTTGACAGATACGCAGTATTTT.